A selection of T cell receptor beta chains follows, all from one sample in a study of response to subunit inactivated influenza vaccine. Each CDR3 protein gets one entry after TCRdb re-called the RT-PCR reads with MiXCR. The table shows around 650,000 distinct CDR3 sequences, with approximately 15% occurring only once. The material was PBMCs from blood, obtained 11 to 12 days after vaccination. Source of these receptors: a man in his fifties or sixties who received an inactivated influenza vaccine. Each CDR3 is given with its conserved first and last residue.

v_gene: TRBV5-1
CDR3aa: CASSIYTGKNYGYTF

v_gene: TRBV7-9
CDR3aa: CASSLGGRGYNEQFF

v_gene: TRBV6-6
CDR3aa: CASRRESFAGELFF

v_gene: TRBV27
CDR3aa: CASNAGTRVNQPQHF

v_gene: TRBV5-5
CDR3aa: CASSLARVGSTEAFF

v_gene: TRBV7-2
CDR3aa: CASSQGPRHTDTQYF

v_gene: TRBV7-9
CDR3aa: CASSWLTGGVNYGYTF

v_gene: TRBV18
CDR3aa: CASAPPQGSKNIQYF

v_gene: TRBV3-1
CDR3aa: CASSQAPPPTF

v_gene: TRBV20-1
CDR3aa: CSARPPASGGTRSYEQYF

v_gene: TRBV27
CDR3aa: CASSLSRGMQFF

v_gene: TRBV19
CDR3aa: CASSISSGTYNEQFF

v_gene: TRBV20-1
CDR3aa: CSARDLVTSRFEQYF

v_gene: TRBV7-2
CDR3aa: CASSLGVIETQYF

v_gene: TRBV7-2
CDR3aa: CASSFSFSADGYTF